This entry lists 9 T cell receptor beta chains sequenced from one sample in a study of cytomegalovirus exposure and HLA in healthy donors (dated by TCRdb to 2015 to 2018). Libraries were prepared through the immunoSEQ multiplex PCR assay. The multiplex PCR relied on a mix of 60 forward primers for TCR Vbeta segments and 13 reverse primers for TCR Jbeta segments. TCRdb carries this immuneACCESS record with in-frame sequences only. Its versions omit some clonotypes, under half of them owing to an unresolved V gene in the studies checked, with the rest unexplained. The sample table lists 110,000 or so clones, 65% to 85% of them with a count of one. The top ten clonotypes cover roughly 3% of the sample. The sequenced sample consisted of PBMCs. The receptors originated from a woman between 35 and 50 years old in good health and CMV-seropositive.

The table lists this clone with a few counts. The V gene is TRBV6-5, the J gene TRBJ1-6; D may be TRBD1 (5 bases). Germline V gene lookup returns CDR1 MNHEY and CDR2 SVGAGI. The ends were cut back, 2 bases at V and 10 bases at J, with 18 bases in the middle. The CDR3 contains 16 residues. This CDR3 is CASSYEGKGWGSPLHF. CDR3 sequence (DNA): TGTGCCAGCAGTTACGAAGGCAAGGGGTGGGGATCACCCCTCCACTTT.

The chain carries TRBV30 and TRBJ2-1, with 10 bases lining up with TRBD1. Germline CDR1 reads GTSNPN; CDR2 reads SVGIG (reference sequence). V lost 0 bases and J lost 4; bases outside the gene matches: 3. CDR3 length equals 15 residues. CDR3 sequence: CAWSVQGQGYNEQFF. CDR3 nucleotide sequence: TGTGCCTGGAGTGTACAGGGACAGGGGTACAATGAGCAGTTCTTC.

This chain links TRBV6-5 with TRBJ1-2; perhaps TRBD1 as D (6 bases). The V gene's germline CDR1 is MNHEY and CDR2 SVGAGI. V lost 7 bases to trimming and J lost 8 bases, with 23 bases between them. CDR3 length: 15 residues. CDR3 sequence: CASKGQLHRLRGYTF. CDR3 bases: TGTGCCAGCAAAGGACAGCTACACCGTTTGAGAGGCTACACCTTC.

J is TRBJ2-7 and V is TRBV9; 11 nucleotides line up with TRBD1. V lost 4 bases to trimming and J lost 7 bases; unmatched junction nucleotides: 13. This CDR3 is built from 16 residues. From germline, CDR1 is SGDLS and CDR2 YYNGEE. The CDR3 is CASSPRPRTGGWEQYF. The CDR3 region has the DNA TGTGCCAGCAGCCCACGACCAAGGACAGGGGGCTGGGAGCAGTACTTC.

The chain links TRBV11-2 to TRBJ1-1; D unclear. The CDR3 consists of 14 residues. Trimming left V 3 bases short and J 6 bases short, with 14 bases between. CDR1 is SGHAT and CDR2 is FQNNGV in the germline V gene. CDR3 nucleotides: TGTGCCAGCAGCTTGAGCCCCCTCGGGGCTGAAGCTTTCTTT. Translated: CASSLSPLGAEAFF.

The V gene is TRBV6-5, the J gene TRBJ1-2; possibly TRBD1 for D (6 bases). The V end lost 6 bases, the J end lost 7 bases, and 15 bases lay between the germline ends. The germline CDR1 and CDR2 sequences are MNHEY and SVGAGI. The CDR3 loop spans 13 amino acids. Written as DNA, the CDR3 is TGTGCCAGCAGGGAAACAGGGTTGACTGGCTACACCTTC. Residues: CASRETGLTGYTF.

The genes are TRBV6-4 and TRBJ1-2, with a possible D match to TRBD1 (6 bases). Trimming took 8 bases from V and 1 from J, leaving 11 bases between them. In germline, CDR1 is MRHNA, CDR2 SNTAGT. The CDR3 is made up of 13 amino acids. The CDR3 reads CASGGHHNYGYTF. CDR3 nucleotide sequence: TGTGCCAGCGGGGGACACCATAACTATGGCTACACCTTC.

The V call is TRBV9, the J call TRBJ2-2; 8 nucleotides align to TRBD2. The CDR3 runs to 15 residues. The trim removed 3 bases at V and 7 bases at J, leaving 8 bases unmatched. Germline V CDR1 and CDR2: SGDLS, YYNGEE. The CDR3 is CASSDLAGANGELFF. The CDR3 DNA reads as TGTGCCAGCAGCGACCTAGCGGGCGCGAACGGGGAGCTGTTTTTT. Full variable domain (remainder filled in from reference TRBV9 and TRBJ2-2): DSGVTQTPKHLITATGQRVTLRCSPRSGDLSVYWYQQSLDQGLQFLIQYYNGEERAKGNILERFSAQQFPDLHSELNLSSLELGDSALYFCASSDLAGANGELFFGEGSRLTVL.

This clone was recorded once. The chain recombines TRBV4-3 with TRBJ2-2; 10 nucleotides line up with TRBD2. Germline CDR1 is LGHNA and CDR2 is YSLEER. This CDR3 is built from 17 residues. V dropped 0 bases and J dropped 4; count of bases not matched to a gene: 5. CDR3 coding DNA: TGCGCCAGCAGCCAAGATTTGCCTAGCGGGAGCACCGGGGAGCTGTTTTTT. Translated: CASSQDLPSGSTGELFF.